The clone carrying this T cell receptor beta chain was found a few times. Its antigen is unidentified. Trimming left V 0 bases short and J 5 bases short, with 11 bases between. The CDR3 loop spans 15 amino acids. Germline values: CDR1 SGHVS, CDR2 FQNEAQ. The record originates from a study of shared clonotypes between healthy human individuals. Method: immunoSEQ multiplex PCR; TCRdb's copy keeps in-frame clones and lacks some. Of about 980,000 clones listed, approximately 80% are singletons. Study conclusions and caveats: Relative to their counterparts shared across all four donors, non-shared clonotypes exhibited diminished generation probabilities.

This TCR came from a man between 18 and 35 years old in good health. The chain employs TRBV7-8 and TRBJ2-1; unclear D gene. Sequenced input: memory CD4+ T cells sorted from blood. The subset: CD45RA-negative fraction. The CDR3 is CASSLATAPHNEQFF. The CDR3 DNA reads as TGTGCCAGCAGCTTAGCCACAGCCCCCCACAATGAGCAGTTCTTC.